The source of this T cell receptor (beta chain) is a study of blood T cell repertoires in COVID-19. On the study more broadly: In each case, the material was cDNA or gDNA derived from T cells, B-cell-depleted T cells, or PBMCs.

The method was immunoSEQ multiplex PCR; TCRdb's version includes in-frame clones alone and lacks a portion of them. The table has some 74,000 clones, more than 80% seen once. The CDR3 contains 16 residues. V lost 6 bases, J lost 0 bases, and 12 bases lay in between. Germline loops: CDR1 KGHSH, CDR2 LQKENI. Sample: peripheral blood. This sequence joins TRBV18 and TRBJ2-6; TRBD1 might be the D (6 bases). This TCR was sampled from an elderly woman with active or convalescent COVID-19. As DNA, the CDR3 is TGTGCCAGCTCCAACTCAGGGGACTCTGGGGCCAACGTCCTGACTTTC. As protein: CASSNSGDSGANVLTF.